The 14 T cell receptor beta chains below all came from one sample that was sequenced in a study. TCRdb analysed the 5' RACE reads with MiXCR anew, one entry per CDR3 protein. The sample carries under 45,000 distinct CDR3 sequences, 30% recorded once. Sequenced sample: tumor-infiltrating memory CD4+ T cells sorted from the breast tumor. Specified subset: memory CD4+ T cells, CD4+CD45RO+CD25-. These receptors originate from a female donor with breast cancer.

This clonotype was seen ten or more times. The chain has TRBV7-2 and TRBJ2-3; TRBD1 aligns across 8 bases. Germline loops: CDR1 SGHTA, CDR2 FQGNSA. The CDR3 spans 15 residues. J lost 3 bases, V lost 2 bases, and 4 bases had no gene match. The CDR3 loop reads CASSLQGAWTDTQYF. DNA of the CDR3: TGTGCCAGCAGCTTACAGGGGGCTTGGACAGATACGCAGTATTTT.

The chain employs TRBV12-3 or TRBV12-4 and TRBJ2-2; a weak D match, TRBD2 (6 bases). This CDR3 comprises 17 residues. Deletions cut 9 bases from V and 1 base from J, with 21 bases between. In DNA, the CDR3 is TGTGCCAGTAGACCCCTGGCGGGGATACTGAACACCGGGGAGCTGTTTTTT. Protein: CASRPLAGILNTGELFF.

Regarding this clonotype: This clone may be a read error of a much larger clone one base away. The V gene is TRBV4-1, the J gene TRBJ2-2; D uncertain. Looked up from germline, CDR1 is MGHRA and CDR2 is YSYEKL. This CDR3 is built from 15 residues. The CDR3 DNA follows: TGCGCCGGCAGCCACCCGCTACGTGTTGCCGGGGAGCTGTTTTTT. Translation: CAGSHPLRVAGELFF.

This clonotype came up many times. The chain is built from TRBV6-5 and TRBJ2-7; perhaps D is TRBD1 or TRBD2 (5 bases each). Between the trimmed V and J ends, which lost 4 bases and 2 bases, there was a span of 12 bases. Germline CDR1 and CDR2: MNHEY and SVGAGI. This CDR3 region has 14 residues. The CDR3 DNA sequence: TGTGCCAGCAGTTCGCCGGGACCGACCTACGAGCAGTACTTC. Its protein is CASSSPGPTYEQYF.

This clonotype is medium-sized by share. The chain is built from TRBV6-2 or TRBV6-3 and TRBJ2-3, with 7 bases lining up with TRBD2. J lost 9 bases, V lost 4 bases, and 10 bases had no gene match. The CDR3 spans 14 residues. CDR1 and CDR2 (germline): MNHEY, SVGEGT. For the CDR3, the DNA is TGTGCCAGCAGTTCGGGAGGACGGCGGACAACGCAGTATTTT. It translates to CASSSGGRRTTQYF.

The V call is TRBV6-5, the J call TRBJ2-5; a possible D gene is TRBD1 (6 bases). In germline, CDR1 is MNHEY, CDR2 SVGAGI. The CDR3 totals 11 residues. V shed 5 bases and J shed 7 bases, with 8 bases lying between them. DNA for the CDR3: TGTGCCAGCAGTCAACAGGGGACCCAGTACTTC. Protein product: CASSQQGTQYF.

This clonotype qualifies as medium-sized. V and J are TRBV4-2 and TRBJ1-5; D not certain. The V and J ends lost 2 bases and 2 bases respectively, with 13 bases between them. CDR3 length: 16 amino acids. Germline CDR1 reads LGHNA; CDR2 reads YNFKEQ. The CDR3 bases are TGTGCCAGCAGCCAAATACCGGTACAACGCAATCAGCCCCAGCATTTT. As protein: CASSQIPVQRNQPQHF.

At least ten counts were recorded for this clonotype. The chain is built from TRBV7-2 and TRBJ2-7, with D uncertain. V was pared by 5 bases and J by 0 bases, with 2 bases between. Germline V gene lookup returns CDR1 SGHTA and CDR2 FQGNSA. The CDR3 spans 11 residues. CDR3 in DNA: TGTGCCAGCAGCCTCTCCTACGAGCAGTACTTC. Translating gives CASSLSYEQYF.

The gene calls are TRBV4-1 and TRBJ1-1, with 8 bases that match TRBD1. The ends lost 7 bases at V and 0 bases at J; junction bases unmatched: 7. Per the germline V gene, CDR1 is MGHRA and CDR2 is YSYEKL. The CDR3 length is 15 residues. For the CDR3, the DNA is TGCGCCAGCACCAAGGGACAGGCCATGAACACTGAAGCTTTCTTT. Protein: CASTKGQAMNTEAFF.

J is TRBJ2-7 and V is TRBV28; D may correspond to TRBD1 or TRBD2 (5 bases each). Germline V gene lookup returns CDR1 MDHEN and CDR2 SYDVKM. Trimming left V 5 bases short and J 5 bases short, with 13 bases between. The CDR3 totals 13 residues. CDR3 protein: CASSPGPTDEQYF. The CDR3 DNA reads TGTGCCAGCAGTCCGGGACCCACCGACGAGCAGTACTTC.

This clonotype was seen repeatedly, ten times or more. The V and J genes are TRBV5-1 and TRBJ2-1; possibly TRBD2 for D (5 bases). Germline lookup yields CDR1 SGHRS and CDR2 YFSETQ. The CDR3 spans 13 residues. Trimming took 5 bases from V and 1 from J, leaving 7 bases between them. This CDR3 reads CASRGGSYNEQFF. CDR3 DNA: TGCGCCAGCAGGGGCGGGTCCTACAATGAGCAGTTCTTC.

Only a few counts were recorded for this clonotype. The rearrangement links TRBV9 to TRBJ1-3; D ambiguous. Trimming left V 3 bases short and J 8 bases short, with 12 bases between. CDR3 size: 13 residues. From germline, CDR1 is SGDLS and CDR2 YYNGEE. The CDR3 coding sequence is TGTGCCAGCAGCGCGACTATCCGGGACACCATATATTTT. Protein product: CASSATIRDTIYF.

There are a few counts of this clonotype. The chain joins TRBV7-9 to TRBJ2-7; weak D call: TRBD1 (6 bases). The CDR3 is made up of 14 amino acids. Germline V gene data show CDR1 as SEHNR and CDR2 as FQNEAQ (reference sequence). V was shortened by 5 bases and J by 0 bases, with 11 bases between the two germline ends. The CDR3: CASSRDTTSYEQYF. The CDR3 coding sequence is TGTGCCAGCAGCCGGGACACTACCTCCTACGAGCAGTACTTC.

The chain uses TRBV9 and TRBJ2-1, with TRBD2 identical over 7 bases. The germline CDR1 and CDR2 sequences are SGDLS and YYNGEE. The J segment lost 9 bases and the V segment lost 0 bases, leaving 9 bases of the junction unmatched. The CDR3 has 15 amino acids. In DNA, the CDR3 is TGTGCCAGCAGCGTAGGGGAGGGCCTCCGCATTGAGCAGTTCTTC. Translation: CASSVGEGLRIEQFF.